The text below deals with one TCR beta chain. The read falls 3 residues short of the CDR3 end, and the missing part is taken from the germline J gene. This entry belongs to a study of T cells in women clearing cervical HPV infection. TCRdb keeps only in-frame clones here, not all; method: immunoSEQ multiplex PCR. The table gives 40,000 or so clones; the top ten clones make up roughly 5.2% of it. The V end was cut by 2 bases, the J end by 3 bases, with 12 bases between. This CDR3 has 15 residues. Per the germline V gene, CDR1 is MDHEN and CDR2 is SYDVKM. The TCR sequence derives from a woman between 18 and 75 years old with a cervical HPV16 infection that either progressed to CIN3+ or cleared (not recorded which). This rearrangement joins TRBV28 to TRBJ2-3; D is possibly TRBD1 (5 bases). Sequenced sample: blood buffy coat. CDR3 in amino acids: CASSLGLPGTDTQYF. Incomplete CDR3 DNA: TGTGCCAGCAGTTTAGGGCTCCCAGGGACAGATACG.